This record looks at one T cell receptor beta chain sequence and its context. The antigen is not known. TCRdb's copy holds only in-frame clones and misses some; the assay was immunoSEQ multiplex PCR. The top ten hold approximately 15% of the sample, which has more than 90,000 clones, roughly 80% seen once. The source of the sample is a study of PD-1 blockade in classical Hodgkin lymphoma. Whole-study context: Intravenous nivolumab at 3 mg/kg was given to patients every 2 weeks.

Study outcomes and limitations: Those starting nivolumab under 1 year post-ASCT were excluded. When set against healthy donors, newly diagnosed patients were reported to show lower baseline TCR diversity. Repertoires differed for reasons still undefined, possibly disease activity or prior therapy.

V was shortened by 4 bases and J by 7 bases, with 13 bases between the two germline ends. The CDR3 contains 14 residues. Germline V gives CDR1 KGHSH, CDR2 LQKENI. After autologous stem cell transplantation all patients relapsed, and prior brentuximab vedotin exposure differed between cohorts. The source material was peripheral blood mononuclear cells (PBMCs), sampled before the second cycle of nivolumab. The receptor's source is a human donor with classical Hodgkin lymphoma. The chain has TRBV18 and TRBJ2-2, with D uncertain. The CDR3: CASSRPLQSGELFF. CDR3 sequence (DNA): TGTGCCAGCTCACGACCTCTGCAGAGCGGGGAGCTGTTTTTT. Complete variable domain (other parts from reference TRBV18 and TRBJ2-2): NAGVMQNPRHLVRRRGQEARLRCSPMKGHSHVYWYRQLPEEGLKFMVYLQKENIIDESGMPKERFSAEFPKEGPSILRIQQVVRGDSAAYFCASSRPLQSGELFFGEGSRLTVL.